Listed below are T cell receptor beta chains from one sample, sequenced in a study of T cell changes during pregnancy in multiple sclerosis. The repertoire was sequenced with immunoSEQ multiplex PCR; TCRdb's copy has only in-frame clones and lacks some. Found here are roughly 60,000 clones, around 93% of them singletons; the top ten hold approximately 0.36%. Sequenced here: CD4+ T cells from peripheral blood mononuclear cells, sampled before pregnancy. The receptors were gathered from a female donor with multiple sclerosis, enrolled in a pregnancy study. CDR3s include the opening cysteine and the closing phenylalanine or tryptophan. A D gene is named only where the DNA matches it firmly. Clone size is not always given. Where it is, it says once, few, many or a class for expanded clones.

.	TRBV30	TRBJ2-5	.	TGTGCCTGGAGGTCGGGGGTGGTAGAGACCCAGTACTTC	CAWRSGVVETQYF
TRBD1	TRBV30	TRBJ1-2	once	TGTGCCTGGAGTCCGGGACAGTCCTATGGCTACACCTTC	CAWSPGQSYGYTF
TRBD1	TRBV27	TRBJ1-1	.	TGTGCCAGCAGCCTCCGGGACAGGGGCACTGAAGCTTTCTTT	CASSLRDRGTEAFF
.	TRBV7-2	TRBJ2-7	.	TGTGCCAGCAGCTTAATATCGGGAGAGTACGAGCAGTACTTC	CASSLISGEYEQYF
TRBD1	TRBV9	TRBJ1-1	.	TGTGCCAGCAGCGTAGTATCAGGGGGCTGGGCTGAAGCTTTCTTT	CASSVVSGGWAEAFF
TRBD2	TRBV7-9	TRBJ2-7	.	TGTGCCAGCAGCCCCCCAGCAGCGGGGGGGTCCCTCTACGAGCAGTACTTC	CASSPPAAGGSLYEQYF
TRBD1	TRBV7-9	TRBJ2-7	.	TGTGCCAGCAGCTTAGCCGGGACAGGTTACAACGAGCAGTACTTC	CASSLAGTGYNEQYF
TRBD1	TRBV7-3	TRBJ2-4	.	TGTGCCAGCAGCTTAACCGGGACAGGGATAGCCAAAAACATTCAGTACTTC	CASSLTGTGIAKNIQYF
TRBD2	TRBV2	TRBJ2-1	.	TGTGCCAGCAGTTGGACTAGCGGCTACAATGAGCAGTTCTTC	CASSWTSGYNEQFF
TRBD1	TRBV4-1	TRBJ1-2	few	TGCGCCAGCAGCCAAGCGGGGACAGGGTCCAACTATGGCTACACCTTC	CASSQAGTGSNYGYTF
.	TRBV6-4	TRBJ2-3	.	TGTGCCAGCAGCCCTTTGGGAGGAAGCACAGATACGCAGTATTTT	CASSPLGGSTDTQYF
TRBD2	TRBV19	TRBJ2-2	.	TGTGCCAGTAGTACCACAGCGGGAGGCGGCACCGGGGAGCTGTTTTTT	CASSTTAGGGTGELFF
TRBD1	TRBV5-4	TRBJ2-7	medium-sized	TGTGCCAGCAGTGACAGGGGGTACGAGCAGTACTTC	CASSDRGYEQYF
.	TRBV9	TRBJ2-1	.	TGTGCCAGCAGCGTAACCCCGTCGGTAGTTGAGCAGTTCTTC	CASSVTPSVVEQFF
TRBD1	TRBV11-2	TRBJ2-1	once	TGTGCCAGCAGGTCAGCGGGGACAGGGGGAAGGGGCGCACCATTCTTC	CASRSAGTGGRGAPFF
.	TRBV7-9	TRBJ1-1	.	TGTGCCAGCAGCTCTCCGGCACAGGGCCTTTACACTGAAGCTTTCTTT	CASSSPAQGLYTEAFF
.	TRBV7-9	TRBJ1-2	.	TGTGCCAGCAGCCTAAGCGACTATGGCTACACCTTC	CASSLSDYGYTF
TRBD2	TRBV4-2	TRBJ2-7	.	TGTGCCAGCAGCCAAGACCTTAGCGGGACGTCCTACGAGCAGTACTTC	CASSQDLSGTSYEQYF
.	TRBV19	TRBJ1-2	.	TGTGCCAGTAGTTTGGCGGAGACCTATGGCTACACCTTC	CASSLAETYGYTF
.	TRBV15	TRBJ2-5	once	TGTGCCACCAGCGAGTTAGAGGGGACCCAGTACTTC	CATSELEGTQYF
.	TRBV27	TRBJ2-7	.	TGTGCCAGCAGTTTAGGACTGGGCACCTACGAGCAGTACTTC	CASSLGLGTYEQYF
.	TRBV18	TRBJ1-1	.	TGTGCCAGCTCACCAGACTATACTGAAGCTTTCTTT	CASSPDYTEAFF
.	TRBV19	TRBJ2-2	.	TGTGCCAGTAGTTTTGGCCTTAGGGGCACCGGGGAGCTGTTTTTT	CASSFGLRGTGELFF
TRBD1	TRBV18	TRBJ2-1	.	TGTGCCAGCTCACCAAGACCGAGGGAATGGACAGGGAATGAGCAGTTCTTC	CASSPRPREWTGNEQFF
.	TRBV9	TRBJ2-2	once	TGTGCCAGCAGCTCAGCAGGGGGGCGTACCGGGGAGCTGTTTTTT	CASSSAGGRTGELFF
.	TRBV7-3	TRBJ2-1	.	TGTGCCAGCAGCTTAACCGTCGGGATTTCCTACAATGAGCAGTTCTTC	CASSLTVGISYNEQFF
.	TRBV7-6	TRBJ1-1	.	TGTGCCAGCAGCCCGGGACTCGGGAACACTGAAGCTTTCTTT	CASSPGLGNTEAFF
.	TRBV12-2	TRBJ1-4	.	TGTGCAAGTCGCTTAGGGACTTATCGAGTTAATTTGTTGTGGACTAATGAAAAACTGTTTTTT	CASRLGTYRVNLLWTNEKLFF
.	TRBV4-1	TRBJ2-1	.	TGCGCCAGCAGCCAATCTGAGGTTCTCAATGGCCAGTTCTTC	CASSQSEVLNGQFF
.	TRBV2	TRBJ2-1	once	TGTGCCAGCAGTGAATATGACAAATGGGATGAGCAGTTCTTC	CASSEYDKWDEQFF
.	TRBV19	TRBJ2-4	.	TGTGCCAGTAGTATACAGACTCGGGACATTCAGTACTTC	CASSIQTRDIQYF
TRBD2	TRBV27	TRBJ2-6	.	TGTGCCAGCAGTTTAAGGTTAGCGGGGGCCGGGGCCAACGTCCTGACTTTC	CASSLRLAGAGANVLTF
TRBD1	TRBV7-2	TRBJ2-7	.	TGTGCCAGCAGCCCGCTGGTCGGGACAGGGGTTTCCTACGAGCAGTACTTC	CASSPLVGTGVSYEQYF
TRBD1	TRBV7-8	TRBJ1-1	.	TGTGCCAGCAGCTTGGACAGGCTGAACACTGAAGCTTTCTTT	CASSLDRLNTEAFF
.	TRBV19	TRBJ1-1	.	TGTGCCAGTAAAGGCAGGGATGCTACGAACACTGAAGCTTTCTTT	CASKGRDATNTEAFF
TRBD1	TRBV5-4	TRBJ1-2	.	TGTGCCAGCAGCACGACAGGGATTGGCTACACCTTC	CASSTTGIGYTF
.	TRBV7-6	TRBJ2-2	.	TGTGCCAGCAGCCCGCGACTCCGGGATCCCCCCGGGGAGCTGTTTTTT	CASSPRLRDPPGELFF
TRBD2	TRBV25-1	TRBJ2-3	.	TGTGCCAGCGCGGGACTAGCGGGAAACACAGATACGCAGTATTTT	CASAGLAGNTDTQYF
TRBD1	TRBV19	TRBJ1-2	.	TGTGCCAGTAGTAGCGTTGACAGGGGGACCTCTAACTATGGCTACACCTTC	CASSSVDRGTSNYGYTF
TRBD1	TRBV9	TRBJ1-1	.	TGTGCCAGCAGCGCAACAGGGGGCACGAACACTGAAGCTTTCTTT	CASSATGGTNTEAFF
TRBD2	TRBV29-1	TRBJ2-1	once	TGCAGCGTGCAGCGGGACTCCTACAATGAGCAGTTCTTC	CSVQRDSYNEQFF
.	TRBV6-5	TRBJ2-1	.	TGTGCCAGCAGTTACTCGAGAGAAGTCAATGAGCAGTTCTTC	CASSYSREVNEQFF
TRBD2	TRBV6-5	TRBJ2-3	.	TGTGCCAGCAGTCTTAGCGGGTCTAGCACAGATACGCAGTATTTT	CASSLSGSSTDTQYF
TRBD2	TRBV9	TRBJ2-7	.	TGTGCCAGCAGCCGGGACTACATATTTGACGAGCAGTACTTC	CASSRDYIFDEQYF
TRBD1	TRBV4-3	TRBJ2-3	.	TGCGCCAGCAGCCGCGGACAGGGTAACACAGATACGCAGTATTTT	CASSRGQGNTDTQYF
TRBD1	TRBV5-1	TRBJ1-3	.	TGCGCCAGCAGCCCAGGGGGAGTCGGAAACACCATATATTTT	CASSPGGVGNTIYF
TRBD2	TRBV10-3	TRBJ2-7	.	TGTGCCATCAGGAACACTAGCGGCTCCTACGAGCAGTACTTC	CAIRNTSGSYEQYF
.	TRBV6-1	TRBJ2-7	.	TGTGCCAGCAGACCGAGATGGGGGGATGGCGAGCAGTACTTC	CASRPRWGDGEQYF
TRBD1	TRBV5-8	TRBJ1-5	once	TGTGCCAGCAGCTCGACAGGGGGTAGCGGTCAGCCCCAGCATTTT	CASSSTGGSGQPQHF
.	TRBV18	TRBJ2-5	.	TGTGCCAGCTCATCGACTGGAGCCCCCCAAGAGACCCAGTACTTC	CASSSTGAPQETQYF
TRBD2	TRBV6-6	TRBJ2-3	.	TGTGCCAGCAGTGGGTCTAGCGGGACCCCAGATACGCAGTATTTT	CASSGSSGTPDTQYF
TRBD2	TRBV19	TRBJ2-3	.	TGTGCCAGTAGTTATCCGGGAGGAGGCACAGATACGCAGTATTTT	CASSYPGGGTDTQYF
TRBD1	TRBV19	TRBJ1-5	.	TGTGCCAGTAGTAGCTTCCCGGGACAGGGTGGCCAGCCCCAGCATTTT	CASSSFPGQGGQPQHF
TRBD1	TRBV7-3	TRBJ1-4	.	TGTGCCAGCAGCGGGGACAGGGGTGAAAAACTGTTTTTT	CASSGDRGEKLFF
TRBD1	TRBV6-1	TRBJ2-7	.	TGTGCCGGCAGTGAAGCGGGGACAGGGGTTTTATACGAGCAGTACTTC	CAGSEAGTGVLYEQYF
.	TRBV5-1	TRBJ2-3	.	TGCGCCAGCAGCTTGTTGCAGGACACAGATACGCAGTATTTT	CASSLLQDTDTQYF
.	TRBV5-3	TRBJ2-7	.	TGTGCCAGAAGCTTGGATCCTACCCCCTGTAGCTACGAGCAGTACTTC	CARSLDPTPCSYEQYF